This T cell receptor (beta chain) was sequenced during a study of cytomegalovirus exposure and HLA in healthy donors (dated by TCRdb to the late 2010s). Notes on the research overall: In an earlier analysis of several hundred of the donors, 250 to 350 Gb of sequence data and about 110 million unique TCR beta sequences from approximately 180 million T cells were reported. Of the approximately 400 genotyped donors, 65% to 90% fell in the genetic ancestry cluster associated with self-reported Caucasian donors. Besides the first cohort of around 700 subjects, a separate validation cohort made up of about 120 different subjects was used. In the later analysis, no new phenotypic data were used to find candidate immune exposures; instead, reliance was placed on TCR beta sequences and their occurrence across donors. The study was designed to test whether signatures of past pathogen exposure could be identified by cataloging public T cell receptors. Donor age, sex, ethnicity and CMV serostatus were compiled alongside the repertoire data. Both class I and class II loci were covered by HLA typing, at four-digit resolution. Among about 370 genotyped donors of the cohort, an average of approximately 240,000 unique TCR beta nucleotide sequences was sequenced per donor, of which approximately 19% were non-productive. The study profiled the T cell repertoires of around 700 subjects by immunosequencing and related them to cytomegalovirus serostatus. In a later genetic analysis, genome-wide SNP genotypes for about three fifths of the roughly 670 donors were used, and that subset was treated as a discovery cohort. In an earlier analysis of 587 of the donors, high-throughput TCR beta sequencing was used to judge whether each TCR beta V gene segment behaved as functional or pseudogenic. Typing coverage varied by locus: roughly 620-640 donors for A, B, C, DRB1 and DQB1; under 550 for DQA1; 606 for DPA1; 450 to 480 for DPB1. To study patterns of TCR occurrence, a later analysis re-analyzed previously published TCR beta repertoires from 600 to 750 donors and added high-resolution HLA genotyping. An early release covering approximately 600 HLA-typed donors comprised about 290 gigabases of sequencing data and around 80 million unique TCR sequences. Four to six DR-DQ haplotypes were handled as single units for association and clustering, since linkage in the cohort was strong. To predict cytomegalovirus infection status, the study combined high-throughput TCR immunosequencing, statistical association of individual TCRs with disease status, and machine learning. Every repertoire in the discovery cohort had been generated on one and the same sequencing platform. Overall study results and their limits: A later analysis found that HLA-associated TCR beta chains were more clonally expanded and had lower generation probabilities than equally common non-associated chains. Strong co-occurrence of HLA alleles, especially DR and DQ, made assigning TCR associations to individual alleles difficult. The study gave a list of 150 to 200 TCR beta chains associated with cytomegalovirus. The only immune exposure information available for the cohort was CMV serostatus. In a later analysis, several top co-occurrence clusters were reported to appear linked to parvovirus B19, influenza, CMV and Epstein-Barr virus. The cohort was sequenced for TCR beta chains only, and without alpha or paired-chain data the features that could be detected were limited. A cluster of highly shared sequence variants was judged likely to represent a technical artifact of the sequencing pipeline. In both the original and validation cohorts, the classifier was reported to diagnose cytomegalovirus status with high specificity and sensitivity. In an earlier analysis of some 500 of the donors, most TCR beta V segments appeared in productive rearrangements about 90% or about 30% of the time, broadly matching IMGT annotations. Because HLA typing was unavailable for some donors at each locus, only the typed subset was used in association tests. At a false discovery rate of 0.05, a later analysis linked 15,000 to 20,000 TCR beta sequences to specific HLA alleles. In a later analysis, most CMV-associated TCR beta chains were found to appear HLA-restricted, with HLA associations seemingly driven largely by CMV exposure. In vitro tests confirmed that a few of the cytomegalovirus-associated TCR beta chains recognize cytomegalovirus antigens. Compared with the approximately 700-donor mean, donors in an Asian-associated ancestry cluster had fewer N-insertions in productive TCRs, according to a later genetic analysis. Most TCR sequences were seen in very few donors, while some public TCRs were found in many individuals. A later genetic analysis associated a missense DCLRE1C variant with V-gene and J-gene trimming of TCR beta chains, and an independent cohort replicated the association. A further reported finding was that TCR beta sequences accurately predicted the HLA-A and HLA-B alleles for most subjects in the first cohort. Approximately 16 rarely observed V segments, including chromosome 9 orphons, were excluded from the earlier analysis of some 590 of the donors because counts were too low. Correlated functional status among segregating V segments might be attributable to linkage disequilibrium, but an unknown experimental factor could not be ruled out. Some IMGT-functional V segments, including TRBV6-2 and TRBV6-3, could not be told apart with the 87-base-pair reads, so those segments were excluded. The authors suggested that the approach could potentially be generalized to other disease states and immunological phenotypes. According to a later analysis, TCR association rates differed among HLA loci, with DRB1 alleles showing the most associated TCRs and HLA-C alleles showing the fewest. Roughly uniform sequencing depth across donors was assumed in presence/absence analyses, although this assumption may not hold.

As for this clone: What this receptor recognizes is not known. Per-base qualities were not stored, and no clone one base away is much larger.

The CDR3, from cysteine to phenylalanine, totals 16 residues. The CDR3 DNA has 48 bases and is translated from base 1. The V end gives up 5 bases and the J end 2 bases, leaving 9 bases in the junction not matched to a gene. The germline V gene (reference sequence) provides CDR1 LNHDA and CDR2 SQIVND. The library relied on the immunoSEQ multiplex PCR assay. The multiplex PCR relied on a mix of 60 forward primers for TCR Vbeta segments and 13 reverse primers for TCR Jbeta segments. Amplification of the CDR3 region of rearranged TCR beta genes was performed with a multiplex PCR assay on genomic DNA. The amplified TCR beta libraries were sequenced on the Illumina HiSeq System as 87-base-pair reads. Concerning the study's data processing: A later analysis tallied 75 million to 85 million unique TCR beta chains across the 650 to 750 repertoires, and around 12 million of those chains were shared by two or more donors. A nearest-neighbor algorithm error-corrected the raw reads and collapsed the reads into unique sequences, merging closely related sequences to remove PCR and sequencing errors. V, D and J gene segments were assigned by aligning CDR3 sequences to IMGT reference sequences. For a sequence to be retained, a match of at least six nucleotides to both a V gene segment and a J gene segment was required. Rearrangements were classified as productive when the CDR3 lacked stop codons and remained in frame with V and J, and all other rearrangements were classified as non-productive. CDR3 was defined by IMGT convention, running from the second conserved V-encoded cysteine to the conserved J-encoded phenylalanine. Sequences without an unambiguous match to a single V gene segment were excluded from the earlier analysis of 587 of the donors. An earlier analysis of approximately 590 of the donors called V segments functional above 56.7% productive rearrangements and segregating when the between-donor standard deviation exceeded 5%. A statistical classification framework was built for diagnosing cytomegalovirus status from the catalog of TCR beta chain sequences. In a later analysis, V and J genes were assigned by comparing TCR nucleotide sequences against IMGT/GENE-DB human TR gene sequences. Using the TCRdist pipeline, a later analysis assigned CDR3 sequences along with most-parsimonious VDJ recombination scenarios. A later analysis defined each TCR beta chain by its CDR3 amino acid sequence plus V-gene family, and excluded reads lacking a unique V-gene family. As a way to deal with suspected cross-contamination and a sequencing artifact, a later analysis dropped 500 to 700 nucleotide sequences that were highly shared and had low generation probability. In a later analysis, a clonal expansion index was calculated for each public chain from normalized within-repertoire ranks of inferred template counts. A later analysis computed generation probabilities with a VDJ recombination model fitted to out-of-frame rearrangements, and checked the results against IGoR. Hypergeometric tests were used in a later analysis to score TCR-TCR, TCR-HLA and TCR-CMV co-occurrence, with a repertoire-size bias correction applied to the TCR pairs. A later analysis estimated false discovery rates by permuting HLA or CMV assignments 20 times. In a later analysis, co-occurring TCRs were grouped using DBSCAN, and TCRdist sequence similarity was added for clustering within HLA-allele-positive subsets. Co-occurrence clustering excluded repertoires with fewer than 30,000 or more than 120,000 public chains, plus five with anomalous nucleotide sharing. This immuneACCESS table, as held by TCRdb, lists in-frame sequences with V and J called but not all clones. Of the missing ones, under half trace to an unresolved V gene in checked studies; the others have no known cause. That table is the source of V, J and clone size, and D and trimming were worked out from the DNA. The sample data list 180,000 or so clones, and around 80% of these were observed just once. Under 1.5% of the sample is taken by the ten largest.

The cohort comprised 550 to 700 healthy bone marrow donors. At the time of sampling, every cohort member was nominally healthy, though immune exposures that went unrecorded were likely present. The donor tested CMV seropositive and was one of the 289 seropositive cohort members. Every donor gave a peripheral blood sample, and the peripheral blood mononuclear cells from that sample were used for TCR beta sequencing. Genomic DNA was extracted from the blood cell samples with the Qiagen DNeasy Blood Extraction Kit. The V gene is TRBV19 and the J gene is TRBJ1-1; TRBD1 fits 9 bases in the junction. Sequenced sample: PBMCs. This clonotype originated in a girl between 5 and 17 years old in good health and CMV-seropositive. The DNA sequence reads TGTGCCAGTAGTCCCGAGGGGACAGGGCTCAACACTGAAGCTTTCTTT. Its amino acids are CASSPEGTGLNTEAFF.